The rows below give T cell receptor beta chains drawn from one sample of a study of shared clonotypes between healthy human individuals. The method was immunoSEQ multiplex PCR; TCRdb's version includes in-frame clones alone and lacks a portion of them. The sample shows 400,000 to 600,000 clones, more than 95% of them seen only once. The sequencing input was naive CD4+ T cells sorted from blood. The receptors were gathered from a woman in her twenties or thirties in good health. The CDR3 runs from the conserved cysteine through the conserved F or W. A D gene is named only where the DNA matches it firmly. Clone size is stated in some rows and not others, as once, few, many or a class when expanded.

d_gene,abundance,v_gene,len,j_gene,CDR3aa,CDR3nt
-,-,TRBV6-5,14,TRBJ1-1,CASSYSRRNTEAFF,TGTGCCAGCAGTTACTCCCGCAGGAACACTGAAGCTTTCTTT
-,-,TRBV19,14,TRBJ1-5,CASSDGQINQPQHF,TGTGCCAGTAGTGACGGCCAGATCAATCAGCCCCAGCATTTT
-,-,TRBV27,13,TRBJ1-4,CASHSAGDEKLFF,TGTGCCAGCCACTCGGCGGGGGATGAAAAACTGTTTTTT
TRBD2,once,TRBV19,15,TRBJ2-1,CASSKGGSSYNEQFF,TGTGCCAGTAGTAAGGGCGGGAGTTCCTACAATGAGCAGTTCTTC
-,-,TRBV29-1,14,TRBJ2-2,CSGVSKKGSGELFF,TGCAGCGGGGTCTCAAAAAAAGGATCCGGGGAGCTGTTTTTT
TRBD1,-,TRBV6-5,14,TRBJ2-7,CASKRETGTYEQYF,TGTGCCAGCAAGAGGGAGACAGGGACCTACGAGCAGTACTTC
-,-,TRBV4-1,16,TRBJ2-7,CASSQEPSKYTYEQYF,TGCGCCAGCAGCCAAGAGCCCAGTAAGTACACCTACGAGCAGTACTTC
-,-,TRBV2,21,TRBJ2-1,CASSERRQGLVRTSSYNEQFF,TGTGCCAGCAGTGAACGGCGACAGGGACTAGTTCGAACCAGCTCCTACAATGAGCAGTTCTTC
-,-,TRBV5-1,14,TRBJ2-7,CASSPLDFLYEQYF,TGCGCCAGCAGCCCGTTGGACTTCCTCTACGAGCAGTACTTC
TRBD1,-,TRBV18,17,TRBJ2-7,CASSPLALTGGSYEQYF,TGTGCCAGCTCACCACTCGCCCTTACAGGGGGCTCCTACGAGCAGTACTTC
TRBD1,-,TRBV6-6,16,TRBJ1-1,CASSYHGDRKNTEAFF,TGTGCCAGCAGTTACCACGGGGACAGAAAGAACACTGAAGCTTTCTTT
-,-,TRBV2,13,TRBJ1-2,CASNSGSSYGYTF,TGTGCCAGCAATTCCGGGTCTAGCTATGGCTACACCTTC
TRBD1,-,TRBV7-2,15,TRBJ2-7,CASSLVTGLDYEQYF,TGTGCCAGCAGCTTGGTGACAGGGTTGGACTACGAGCAGTACTTC
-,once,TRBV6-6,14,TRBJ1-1,CASSYYPMNTEAFF,TGTGCCAGCAGTTACTATCCCATGAACACTGAAGCTTTCTTT
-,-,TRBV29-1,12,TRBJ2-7,CSVDQVSYEQYF,TGCAGCGTTGATCAGGTTTCCTACGAGCAGTACTTC
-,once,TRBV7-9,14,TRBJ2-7,CASSRQDSSYEQYF,TGTGCCAGCAGCCGGCAGGACTCCTCCTACGAGCAGTACTTC
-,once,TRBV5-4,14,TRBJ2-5,CASSYLDSQETQYF,TGTGCCAGCAGCTACCTCGACAGCCAAGAGACCCAGTACTTC
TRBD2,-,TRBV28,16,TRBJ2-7,CASRQDLAGTSYEQYF,TGTGCCAGCAGGCAAGACCTAGCGGGAACGTCCTACGAGCAGTACTTC
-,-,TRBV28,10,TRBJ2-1,CAGGNNEQFF,TGTGCCGGAGGGAACAATGAGCAGTTCTTC
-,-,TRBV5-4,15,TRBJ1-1,CASSLRQDRGTEAFF,TGTGCCAGCAGCCTAAGACAGGACCGGGGCACTGAAGCTTTCTTT
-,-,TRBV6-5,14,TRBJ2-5,CASKSSDYQETQYF,TGTGCCAGCAAATCCTCGGACTACCAAGAGACCCAGTACTTC
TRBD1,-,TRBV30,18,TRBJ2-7,CAWRSKRVGQGGFSEQYF,TGTGCCTGGAGAAGCAAACGAGTGGGACAGGGTGGGTTTAGCGAGCAGTACTTC
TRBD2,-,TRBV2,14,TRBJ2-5,CASRGTSGQETQYF,TGTGCCAGCAGAGGGACTAGCGGACAAGAGACCCAGTACTTC
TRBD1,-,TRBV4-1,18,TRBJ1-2,CASSQDVVSGTAFYGYTF,TGCGCCAGCAGCCAAGATGTTGTATCGGGGACAGCGTTCTATGGCTACACCTTC
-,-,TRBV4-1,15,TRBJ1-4,CASSQGEPVGEKLFF,TGCGCCAGCAGCCAAGGGGAGCCTGTGGGTGAAAAACTGTTTTTT
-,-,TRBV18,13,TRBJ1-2,CASSPYGGWGYTF,TGTGCCAGCTCACCCTACGGCGGGTGGGGCTACACCTTC
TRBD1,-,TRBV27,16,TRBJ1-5,CASSSRQGYVGQPQHF,TGTGCCAGCAGTTCTCGACAGGGGTACGTTGGTCAGCCCCAGCATTTT
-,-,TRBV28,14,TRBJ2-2,CASSSGSFPGELFF,TGTGCCAGCAGTTCCGGGAGCTTCCCCGGGGAGCTGTTTTTT
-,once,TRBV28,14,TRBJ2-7,CASSFGTASYEQYF,TGTGCCAGCAGTTTCGGGACTGCCTCCTACGAGCAGTACTTC
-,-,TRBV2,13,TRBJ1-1,CASGGPMNTEAFF,TGTGCCAGCGGGGGGCCAATGAACACTGAAGCTTTCTTT
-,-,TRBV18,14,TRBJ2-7,CASSPSGPSYEQYF,TGTGCCAGCTCACCCTCAGGTCCCTCCTACGAGCAGTACTTC